This T cell receptor beta chain derives from a study of blood T cell repertoires in COVID-19. Study details: Material from acute and convalescent COVID-19 was sourced from the United States, Italy and Spain. T cells, B-cell-depleted T cells, or PBMCs supplied cDNA or gDNA.

In the original analysis: Cell counts per sample came from amplifying reference gene primers. Sequenced by immunoSEQ multiplex PCR; TCRdb stores in-frame clones only, minus some. That table supplies the V and J calls and clone size; D and trimming were determined from the DNA. The sample yields roughly 410,000 clones, 89% seen once. Seattle enrolled patients during active infection and tracked them longitudinally. This CDR3 has 14 residues. Germline V CDR1 and CDR2: SEHNR, FQNEAQ (reference sequence). V was clipped by 5 bases and J by 0 bases, with 8 bases between them. The chain has TRBV7-9 and TRBJ1-5, with D unclear. The receptor was isolated from a woman aged 40 to 50 with COVID-19, enrolled during active disease. Sequencing input: peripheral blood. The CDR3 reads CASSGLNSNQPQHF. For the CDR3, the DNA is TGTGCCAGCAGCGGACTGAATAGCAATCAGCCCCAGCATTTT.